Listed below are T cell receptor beta chains from one sample, sequenced in a study of cytomegalovirus exposure and HLA in healthy donors. Assay: immunoSEQ multiplex PCR; the TCRdb copy retains only in-frame clones and omits some. The repertoire holds fewer than 100,000 clones, with roughly 78% as singletons. Sequencing was done on a sample of PBMCs. The receptors come from a male donor in good health and CMV-seropositive. CDR3s include the opening cysteine and the closing phenylalanine or tryptophan. D genes are given only for firm matches. Clone size is shown for a subset of rows, as once, few, many or a class of expanded clone.

CDR3: CASSSPDSFVGGYTF
DNA: TGTGCCAGCAGTTCCCCCGACTCCTTCGTTGGAGGCTACACCTTC
size: NA
D: NA
J: TRBJ1-2
V: TRBV28

CDR3: CASSLVQGSYEQYF
DNA: TGCGCCAGCAGCTTGGTACAGGGGTCCTACGAGCAGTACTTC
size: once
D: TRBD1
J: TRBJ2-7
V: TRBV5-1

CDR3: CASSQGGPGKDTQYF
DNA: TGTGCCAGCAGCCAGGGAGGTCCGGGAAAGGATACGCAGTATTTT
size: NA
D: NA
J: TRBJ2-3
V: TRBV4-2

CDR3: CASSPGTSGDYEQYF
DNA: TGTGCCAGCAGTCCGGGGACTAGCGGCGACTACGAGCAGTACTTC
size: NA
D: TRBD2
J: TRBJ2-7
V: TRBV27

CDR3: CASSSTSGPYEQYF
DNA: TGTGCCAGCAGCTCCACTAGCGGTCCCTACGAGCAGTACTTC
size: once
D: TRBD2
J: TRBJ2-7
V: TRBV28

CDR3: CASSHGQGRSGSPLHF
DNA: TGCGCCAGCAGCCACGGACAGGGACGGTCTGGATCACCCCTCCACTTT
size: once
D: TRBD1
J: TRBJ1-6
V: TRBV4-1

CDR3: CASSPQRRQGIGGYNEQFF
DNA: TGTGCCAGCAGCCCCCAAAGACGACAGGGGATAGGGGGGTACAATGAGCAGTTCTTC
size: NA
D: TRBD1
J: TRBJ2-1
V: TRBV7-3

CDR3: CASCRGATDTEAFF
DNA: TGTGCCAGCTGCCGGGGGGCTACGGACACTGAAGCTTTCTTT
size: once
D: NA
J: TRBJ1-1
V: TRBV2

CDR3: CASSLPSVAYEQYF
DNA: TGTGCCAGCAGTCTACCTAGCGTAGCCTACGAGCAGTACTTC
size: NA
D: NA
J: TRBJ2-7
V: TRBV28

CDR3: CASSAGLAGGEQYF
DNA: TGTGCCAGCAGCGCAGGACTAGCGGGAGGCGAGCAGTACTTC
size: once
D: TRBD2
J: TRBJ2-7
V: TRBV9

CDR3: CASSPGQASNTGELFF
DNA: TGTGCCAGCTCACCGGGACAGGCCTCGAACACCGGGGAGCTGTTTTTT
size: NA
D: TRBD1
J: TRBJ2-2
V: TRBV18

CDR3: CASSSLLAGGSYNEQFF
DNA: TGCGCCAGCAGCTCATTACTAGCGGGAGGGTCCTACAATGAGCAGTTCTTC
size: NA
D: TRBD2
J: TRBJ2-1
V: TRBV5-1

CDR3: CASGSGLAPGEQYF
DNA: TGTGCCAGCGGTTCGGGACTTGCCCCTGGCGAGCAGTACTTC
size: NA
D: NA
J: TRBJ2-7
V: TRBV6-5

CDR3: CASQTSGRSGDTQYF
DNA: TGTGCCAGCCAAACGAGCGGGAGATCAGGAGATACGCAGTATTTT
size: NA
D: TRBD2
J: TRBJ2-3
V: TRBV25-1

CDR3: CASSPSVKEQYF
DNA: TGTGCCAGCAGCCCGTCGGTTAAAGAGCAGTACTTC
size: NA
D: NA
J: TRBJ2-7
V: TRBV28

CDR3: CASRKRGPQETQYF
DNA: TGTGCCAGCAGAAAAAGGGGGCCCCAAGAGACCCAGTACTTC
size: NA
D: TRBD1
J: TRBJ2-5
V: TRBV7-9

CDR3: CASSAGHRSSNQPQHF
DNA: TGTGCCAGCAGCGCGGGACACCGATCTAGCAATCAGCCCCAGCATTTT
size: once
D: NA
J: TRBJ1-5
V: TRBV9

CDR3: CASSPDRDQPQHF
DNA: TGTGCCAGCTCACCAGACAGGGATCAGCCCCAGCATTTT
size: NA
D: TRBD1
J: TRBJ1-5
V: TRBV18

CDR3: CASSYSASGTDTQYF
DNA: TGTGCCAGCAGTTACTCGGCTAGCGGGACAGATACGCAGTATTTT
size: NA
D: TRBD2
J: TRBJ2-3
V: TRBV6-5

CDR3: CASSGRTGTLEKLFF
DNA: TGTGCCAGCAGCGGGCGGACAGGGACTCTGGAAAAACTGTTTTTT
size: NA
D: TRBD1
J: TRBJ1-4
V: TRBV7-6

CDR3: CASSRGGSYNEQFF
DNA: TGTGCCAGCAGTCGGGGGGGATCCTACAATGAGCAGTTCTTC
size: NA
D: TRBD2
J: TRBJ2-1
V: TRBV14

CDR3: CATSRPRTGRSYEQYF
DNA: TGTGCCACCAGCAGACCGCGGACAGGGAGGTCCTACGAGCAGTACTTC
size: NA
D: TRBD1
J: TRBJ2-7
V: TRBV15

CDR3: CASSLGTSDASTDTQYF
DNA: TGTGCCAGCAGCCTCGGGACTAGCGACGCTAGCACAGATACGCAGTATTTT
size: few
D: TRBD2
J: TRBJ2-3
V: TRBV7-3

CDR3: CASQQGGDQPQHF
DNA: TGTGCCAGCCAACAGGGGGGTGATCAGCCCCAGCATTTT
size: NA
D: TRBD1
J: TRBJ1-5
V: TRBV28

CDR3: CASSLFPSSGRTADTQYF
DNA: TGCGCCAGCAGCTTGTTCCCATCTAGCGGGAGGACGGCAGATACGCAGTATTTT
size: NA
D: TRBD2
J: TRBJ2-3
V: TRBV5-1

CDR3: CASSPSGTSVYEQYF
DNA: TGTGCCAGCAGCCCCAGTGGGACTAGCGTCTACGAGCAGTACTTC
size: NA
D: TRBD2
J: TRBJ2-7
V: TRBV9

CDR3: CASSVWSRTTTEAFF
DNA: TGTGCCAGCAGCGTTTGGTCCAGGACAACCACTGAAGCTTTCTTT
size: medium-sized
D: NA
J: TRBJ1-1
V: TRBV9